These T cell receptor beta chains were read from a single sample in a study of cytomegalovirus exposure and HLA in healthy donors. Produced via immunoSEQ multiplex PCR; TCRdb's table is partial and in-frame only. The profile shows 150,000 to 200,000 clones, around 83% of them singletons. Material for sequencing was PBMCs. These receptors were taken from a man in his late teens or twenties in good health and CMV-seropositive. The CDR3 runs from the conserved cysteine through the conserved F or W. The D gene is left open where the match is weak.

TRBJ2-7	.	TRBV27	CASSRTPDSYEQYF
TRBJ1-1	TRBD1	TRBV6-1	CASSALQGVNTEAFF
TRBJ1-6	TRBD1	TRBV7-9	CASSSTGQAPLHF
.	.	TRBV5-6	CASSLGRGQSYEQYF
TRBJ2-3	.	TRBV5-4	CASSLWGGPITDTQYF
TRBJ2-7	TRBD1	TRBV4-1	CASSRGQERLSGEQYF
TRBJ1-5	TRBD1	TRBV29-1	CSVQGSNQPQHF
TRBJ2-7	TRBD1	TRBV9	CASSLRQGSEQYF
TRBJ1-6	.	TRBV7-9	CASSSDNFGSSYNSPLHF
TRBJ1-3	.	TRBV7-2	CASSPPLAGGWGGNTIYF
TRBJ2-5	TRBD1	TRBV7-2	CASSPQGVGTQYF
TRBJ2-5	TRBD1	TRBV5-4	CASSLGGQQETQYF
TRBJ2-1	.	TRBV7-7	CASSLAGEGDEQFF
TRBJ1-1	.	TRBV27	CASRVGGLNTEAFF
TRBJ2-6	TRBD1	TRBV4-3	CASSQETGAGANGLTF
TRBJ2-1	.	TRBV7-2	CASSLGIKSVQFF
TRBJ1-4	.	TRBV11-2	CASSLDKGSGEKLFF
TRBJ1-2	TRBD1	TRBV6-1	CASSRDSFTYGYTF
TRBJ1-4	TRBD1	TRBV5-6	CASSLGGGASFF
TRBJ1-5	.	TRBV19	CASNPTVYSNQPQHF
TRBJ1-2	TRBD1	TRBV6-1	CASIRTGGGYTF
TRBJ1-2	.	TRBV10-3	CATGVGHYYGYTF
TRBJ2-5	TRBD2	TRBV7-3	CASSPSIGGNQETQYF
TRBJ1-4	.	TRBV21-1	CASSKQGGGSGEKLFF
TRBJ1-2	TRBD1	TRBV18	CASSPMSTGVEYGYTF
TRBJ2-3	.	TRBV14	CASSQDSGQFKYF
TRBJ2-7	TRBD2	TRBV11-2	CASSLGLAAESSYEQYF
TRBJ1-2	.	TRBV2	CASSGPAGGVYYGYTF
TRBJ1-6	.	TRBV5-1	CASSLEGFNSPLHF
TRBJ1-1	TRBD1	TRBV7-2	CASSHDRGEAFF
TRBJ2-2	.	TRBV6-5	CASTGRYTGELFF
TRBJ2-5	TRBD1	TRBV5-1	CASSLEGGPEETQYF
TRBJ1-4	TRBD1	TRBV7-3	CASSQQGAPNEKLFF
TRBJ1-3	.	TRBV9	CASGAPNTIYF
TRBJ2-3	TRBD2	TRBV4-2	CASSSITTSPSTDTQYF
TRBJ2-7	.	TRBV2	CASKSEGSGSYEQYF
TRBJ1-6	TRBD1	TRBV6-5	CASSSRDRGNSPLHF
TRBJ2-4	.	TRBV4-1	CASSHIGGRGITKNIQYF
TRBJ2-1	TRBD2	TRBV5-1	CASSLGASGGAYNEQFF
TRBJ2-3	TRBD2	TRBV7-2	CASSLGLAGGGDTQYF
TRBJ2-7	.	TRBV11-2	CASSLAVYEQYF
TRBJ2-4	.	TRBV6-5	CASSYDSLAKNIQYF
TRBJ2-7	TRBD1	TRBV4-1	CASSPGQGASCEQYF
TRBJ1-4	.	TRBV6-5	CASWRTAKNEKLFF
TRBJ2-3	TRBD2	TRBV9	CASSGQLALTDTQYF
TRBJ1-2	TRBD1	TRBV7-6	CASSYGTGLYGYTF
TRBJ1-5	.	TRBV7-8	CASSLGQSPQPQHF
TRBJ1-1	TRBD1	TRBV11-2	CASSLGSGRGAEAFF
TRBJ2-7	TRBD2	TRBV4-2	CASSQGTSGDSYEQYF
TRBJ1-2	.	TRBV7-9	CASSLDSMTGLYGYTF
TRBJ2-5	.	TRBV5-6	CASSLSAGYQETQYF